These 16 T cell receptor beta chains share one sample of origin, sequenced in a study of blood T cell repertoires in COVID-19 (dated by TCRdb to between 2020 and 2021). Receptor amplification or capture employed the immunoSEQ multiplex PCR assay. Not all clones reach the TCRdb copy of this immuneACCESS table, which keeps in-frame sequences only. Checked studies attribute under half of the gap to unresolved V genes and leave the rest unexplained. Recorded for this sample are about 130,000 clones; roughly 74% of them occurred a single time. The ten largest make up less than 6.5% of the sample. Sequenced input: peripheral blood. All receptors derive from a man aged 60 to 69 with acute or convalescent COVID-19.

The chain recombines TRBV30 with TRBJ1-2, with D possibly being TRBD1 (5 bases). The CDR3 consists of 15 residues. Trimming removed 0 bases from V and 4 bases from J, with 15 bases in between. Germline values: CDR1 GTSNPN, CDR2 SVGIG (reference sequence). CDR3 amino acids: CAWSVPRASIYGYTF. The CDR3 region has the DNA TGTGCCTGGAGTGTACCCAGGGCGAGTATCTATGGCTACACCTTC.

This clone was observed a handful of times. The chain couples TRBV5-1 to TRBJ1-1; D gene unclear. V was cut by 1 base and J by 7 bases, with 11 bases left in between. The CDR3 consists of 13 residues. Germline V CDR1 and CDR2: SGHRS, YFSETQ. The CDR3 DNA sequence: TGCGCCAGCAGCTTGACGCGGATGGATGAAGCTTTCTTT. Translation gives CASSLTRMDEAFF.

The CDR3 nucleotides read TGTGCCAGCAGGCCTCAGGGGTCAGCCACCTACGAGCAGTACTTC. Protein: CASRPQGSATYEQYF. The rearrangement uses TRBV6-5 and TRBJ2-7; perhaps TRBD1 as D (6 bases). The CDR3 runs 15 residues. Germline lookup yields CDR1 MNHEY and CDR2 SVGAGI. Deletions cut 6 bases from V and 2 bases from J, with 17 bases between.

V is TRBV6-5 and J is TRBJ1-1; maybe TRBD1 (5 bases). Per germline, CDR1 MNHEY and CDR2 SVGAGI. The CDR3 loop spans 13 amino acids. V was trimmed by 6 bases and J by 4 bases, leaving 12 bases between them. The CDR3 DNA follows: TGTGCCAGCAGCTGGGGCCTGCCCACTGAAGCTTTCTTT. Its translation is CASSWGLPTEAFF.

This clone was recorded once. The V call is TRBV21-1, the J call TRBJ1-6; whether TRBD1, the table's D call, matches the DNA was not checked. TRBV21-1 counts as a pseudogene. The CDR3 is made up of 17 amino acids. The CDR3 DNA reads TGTGCCAGCATTGAAAGACAGGAGAGCTCCTATAATTCACCCCTCCACTTT. This codes for CASIERQESSYNSPLHF.

This rearrangement joins TRBV12-5 to TRBJ1-1, with 7 bases fitting TRBD1. CDR3 length equals 13 residues. CDR1 LGHNT and CDR2 FRNRAP come from the germline V gene. V trimming: 6 bases; J trimming: 7 bases; junction bases outside the gene matches: 8. The CDR3 sequence: CASGSDRVFEAFF. The DNA for the CDR3 is TGTGCTAGTGGAAGTGACAGGGTCTTTGAAGCTTTCTTT. Combining the CDR3 with reference TRBV12-5 and TRBJ1-1 gives the whole variable domain DARVTQTPRHKVTEMGQEVTMRCQPILGHNTVFWYRQTMMQGLELLAYFRNRAPLDDSGMPKDRFSAEMPDATLATLKIQPSEPRDSAVYFCASGSDRVFEAFFGQGTRLTVV.

Here the CDR3 reads CASSSGQGSGNSPLHF. Here the CDR3 DNA reads TGTGCCAGCAGCTCCGGACAGGGGTCGGGGAATTCACCCCTCCACTTT. The rearrangement uses TRBV11-2 and TRBJ1-6; 9 nucleotides line up with TRBD1. The CDR3 has 16 residues. Trimming cost V 4 bases and J 7 bases; bases outside gene matches: 8. CDR1 and CDR2 from the germline V gene are SGHAT and FQNNGV.

The chain uses TRBV11-2 and TRBJ2-1; D gene unclear. The CDR3 consists of 17 residues. Germline CDR1 SGHAT, CDR2 FQNNGV. Trimming pared 1 base from V and 8 bases from J, leaving 21 bases between. CDR3 protein: CASSLGWRSQTWDEQFF. Here the CDR3 DNA reads TGTGCCAGCAGCTTAGGCTGGCGGAGCCAAACATGGGATGAGCAGTTCTTC.

The chain employs TRBV19 and TRBJ2-7; D perhaps matches TRBD2 (5 bases). CDR3 length equals 12 residues. V lost 10 bases, J lost 3 bases, and 13 bases lay in between. Per germline, CDR1 LNHDA and CDR2 SQIVND (reference sequence). The CDR3 nucleotides are TGTGCCACCAGGACTGATTTCTACGAGCAGTACTTC. This translates into CATRTDFYEQYF.

The chain has TRBV12-3 or TRBV12-4 and TRBJ2-1; D perhaps matches TRBD1 (6 bases). The CDR3 length is 12 residues. The V end lost 1 base, the J end lost 12 bases, and 10 bases lay between the germline ends. The CDR3 nucleotides are TGTGCCAGCAGTTTAGGGGGGCAGGCGCAGTTCTTC. Translation: CASSLGGQAQFF.

The chain links TRBV11-2 to TRBJ2-3; D is uncertain. V shed 5 bases and J shed 4 bases, with 4 bases lying between them. CDR1 is SGHAT and CDR2 is FQNNGV in the germline V gene. CDR3 size: 11 residues. As DNA, the CDR3 is TGTGCCAGCAGCACTTCAGATACGCAGTATTTT. Translation gives CASSTSDTQYF.

The J gene is TRBJ1-1, the V gene TRBV19, with D maybe TRBD1 (6 bases). Trimming removed 6 bases at V and 7 bases at J, with 12 bases between. Germline loops: CDR1 LNHDA, CDR2 SQIVND (reference sequence). This CDR3 spans 12 amino acids. CDR3 amino acids: CASRQGKGEAFF. CDR3 in DNA: TGTGCCAGTAGACAGGGAAAGGGTGAAGCTTTCTTT.

The chain links TRBV4-1 to TRBJ1-4; tentatively, D is TRBD1 (6 bases). Germline loops: CDR1 MGHRA, CDR2 YSYEKL. The CDR3 totals 16 residues. V lost 4 bases and J 5 bases, leaving 17 bases between the germline ends. The CDR3 here is CASSRNPGQPNEKLFF. DNA for the CDR3: TGCGCCAGCAGCCGTAATCCGGGACAACCAAATGAAAAACTGTTTTTT.

This chain links TRBV3-1 (or the pseudogene TRBV3-2) with TRBJ1-1, with 7 bases aligning to TRBD1. The junction had 12 bases not matched to a gene; V was cut back by 3 bases and J by 11 bases. The CDR3 runs 14 residues. The V gene's germline CDR1 is LGHDT and CDR2 YNNKEL (reference sequence). The CDR3 sequence is CASSHKGKKGAAFF. CDR3 nucleotide sequence: TGTGCCAGCAGCCACAAAGGGAAAAAGGGGGCGGCTTTCTTT.

The chain couples TRBV5-1 to TRBJ2-5; D not certain. Germline V CDR1 and CDR2: SGHRS, YFSETQ. The V end was cut by 0 bases, the J end by 1 base, with 7 bases between. This CDR3 is built from 14 residues. CDR3 in amino acids: CASSLGHFQETQYF. For the CDR3, the DNA is TGCGCCAGCAGCTTGGGACATTTCCAAGAGACCCAGTACTTC. Drawing the rest from reference TRBV5-1 and TRBJ2-5, the complete variable domain is KAGVTQTPRYLIKTRGQQVTLSCSPISGHRSVSWYQQTPGQGLQFLFEYFSETQRNKGNFPGRFSGRQFSNSRSEMNVSTLELGDSALYLCASSLGHFQETQYFGPGTRLLVL.

This clone has a handful of counts. Here the CDR3 reads CASRDGGSYYGYTF. The CDR3 bases are TGTGCCAGTAGAGATGGAGGATCCTACTATGGCTACACCTTC. V gene TRBV19 combines with J gene TRBJ1-2; D ambiguous. The germline gives CDR1 LNHDA, CDR2 SQIVND (reference sequence). V gave up 6 bases and J gave up 3 bases, with 14 bases separating them. CDR3 length: 14 amino acids.